This T cell receptor (beta chain) was sequenced in a study of shared clonotypes between healthy human individuals. General study results and limits: Enrolling few donors narrowed the genetic and exposure-history diversity that was represented.

This CDR3 is built from 15 residues. Germline V gives CDR1 MDHEN, CDR2 SYDVKM. V dropped 4 bases and J dropped 3 bases, with 16 bases sitting between them. About this clone: Its cognate antigen is unknown.

Over several immunoSEQ plates, each subset's genomic DNA was distributed in even portions. Tens of thousands of T cell genomes (roughly 0.2 ug DNA) went into each sorted-subset replicate. Methods used by the authors: Junction-only sequences without quality scores were provided by ImmunoSEQ, so filtering was different. Sequencing used immunoSEQ multiplex PCR; TCRdb keeps in-frame clones, though not all of them. That table supplies the V and J calls and clone size; D and trimming were determined from the DNA. The table lists millions of clones, 90% to 95% of them singletons. The V call is TRBV28, the J call TRBJ2-7; D call uncertain. The sequence was obtained from a man aged 18 to 30 in good health. The material sequenced was naive CD4+ T cells sorted from blood. Subset described: CD45RA+ positively selected. The CDR3 reads CASSSPGLGFYEQYF. CDR3 bases: TGTGCCAGCAGTTCCCCGGGTCTCGGTTTCTACGAGCAGTACTTC. Complete variable domain (other parts from reference TRBV28 and TRBJ2-7): DVKVTQSSRYLVKRTGEKVFLECVQDMDHENMFWYRQDPGLGLRLIYFSYDVKMKEKGDIPEGYSVSREKKERFSLILESASTNQTSMYLCASSSPGLGFYEQYFGPGTRLTVT.